This record covers a single T cell receptor beta chain. What it binds is unknown. The CDR3 sequence is 14 residues long. J gave up 5 bases and V 6 bases, and 9 bases lay outside the gene matches. Germline CDR1 MNHNS, CDR2 SASEGT. MiXCR was used by TCRdb to re-call the PCR reads. In the table there are about 15,000 clones, roughly 25% of which are singletons. The data originate from a study of metastatic and nonmetastatic thyroid tumors. Study observations and caveats: It was reportedly found that TCR beta diversity was significantly higher in malignant thyroid tumors than in benign nodules, a difference seen in both blood and tumor samples.

No treatment had been given to any patient before thyroid surgery. This receptor was identified in a female donor with papillary thyroid cancer or a benign thyroid nodule (not recorded which). Some clones in this sample may be carry-over from other donors' samples. The chain uses TRBV6-1 and TRBJ1-2, with 7 bases fitting TRBD1. The sample was tumor tissue. CDR3 amino acids: CASRSSGTVYGYTF. CDR3 DNA: TGTGCCAGCAGATCATCCGGGACAGTTTATGGCTACACCTTC.